This TCR beta chain is drawn from a study of CD8+ T cells in alopecia areata. V dropped 2 bases and J dropped 0 bases, with 8 bases sitting between them. The CDR3 is 15 residues long. Per germline, CDR1 MDHEN and CDR2 SYDVKM. As the sequencing template, cDNA was produced by extracting RNA and reverse transcribing it. Sequenced by immunoSEQ multiplex PCR; TCRdb stores in-frame clones only, minus some. The sample has roughly 98,000 clones, 61% seen once. About this clone: Its specificity is unknown. Other DNA sequences in the same sample also yield this CDR3.

Broader study findings: Normal skin contains resident alphabeta T cells, and these are also sequenced in scalp samples. Given one nonresponder, whether baseline CD8+ expansion relates to response remains uncertain.

The treatment: oral pan-JAK inhibitor, 5-10 mg twice daily. Sample: CD8+ T cells sorted from blood, taken at week 4, from a patient treated with tofacitinib. This TCR derives from a human donor with alopecia areata. V is TRBV28 and J is TRBJ2-4; D possibly matches TRBD1 or TRBD2 (5 bases each). The CDR3 region has the DNA TGTGCCAGCAGTTTAGGGGGTTTAGCCAAAAACATTCAGTACTTC. Translation: CASSLGGLAKNIQYF.